The clone carrying this T cell receptor beta chain came up many times. Its antigen is undetermined. Unique molecular identifiers, one per molecule, were present on every TCR cDNA molecule. One entry per CDR3 protein results from TCRdb running MiXCR on the 5' RACE reads. The sample lists 4,000 or so distinct CDR3 sequences, 7.5% to 10% occurring once. The data were taken from a study of spatial heterogeneity in lung cancer. Looking at the study overall: Sequencing consistently turned up more beta-chain sequences than alpha-chain sequences. Every unique TCR and UMI combination, on average, appeared more than ten times in raw reads.

Regarding time point: sample taken at primary tumor resection. The cohort: approximately 66 early-stage, untreated non-small cell lung cancer patients. V shed 1 base and J shed 6 bases, with 15 bases lying between them. CDR1 and CDR2 from the germline V gene are SGHTA and FQGTGA. CDR3 length: 16 residues. Study-wide results and caveats: Higher tumor mutation counts went along with higher counts of expanded intratumoral alpha and beta TCRs.

Sequences were derived from lung tumor tissue, sampled at surgery. The rearrangement joins TRBV7-3 to TRBJ2-2; possible D gene TRBD1, 6 bases. This clonotype originated in a male donor with early-stage non-small cell lung cancer. The CDR3 DNA reads TGTGCCAGCAGCTTAAATCACAGGGAAATTCCCGGGGAGCTGTTTTTT. Translating it yields CASSLNHREIPGELFF.